The clone carrying this TCR beta chain occurred a few times. The antigen is not known. This sample is part of a study of blood T cells in healthy people across ages. Sample-barcoded 5' priming and a J-beta primer mix drove a second PCR of 7 to 11 cycles. TCRdb reprocessed the 5' RACE reads via MiXCR and lists one record per CDR3 protein. Here the sample spans some 900,000 distinct CDR3 sequences, around 48% being singletons. Findings and limits, study-wide: Naive T cell percentage showed a strong correlation with TCR beta diversity. Higher diversity and more naive CD4+ cells were features of long-lived donors, compared to aged donors.

The sequence came from a man under 40 in good health. The source material was blood.

In DNA form, the CDR3 reads TGTGCCAGCAGTGAAGGGCAGGCGAGAGGCTACACCTTC. This encodes CASSEGQARGYTF. The rearrangement joins TRBV6-1 to TRBJ1-2; D remains ambiguous. Trimming pared 1 base from V and 8 bases from J, leaving 11 bases between. Germline values: CDR1 MNHNS, CDR2 SASEGT. This CDR3 is built from 13 residues.